This TCR beta chain was captured by sequencing in a study of early T cells in non-severe SARS-CoV-2 infection. Per the germline V gene, CDR1 is SGHTA and CDR2 is FQGNSA. J gave up 2 bases and V 1 base, and 2 bases lay outside the gene matches. The CDR3 spans 14 residues. Using its own MiXCR run on the 5' RACE reads, TCRdb lists one record per CDR3 protein. The data contain 60,000 or so distinct CDR3 sequences, approximately 13% of them singletons. This chain connects TRBV7-2 to TRBJ2-7, with TRBD1 identical over 7 bases. Source material: whole blood. The clonotype originates from an adult who was a healthcare worker with PCR-confirmed SARS-CoV-2 infection or an uninfected control (not recorded which). The chain's CDR3 is CASSLGGTAYEQYF. The DNA for the CDR3 is TGTGCCAGCAGCTTAGGGGGGACAGCCTACGAGCAGTACTTC.